This record looks at one T cell receptor (beta chain) sequence and its context. What it binds is unknown. The source of the sample is a study of OX40 agonist ivuxolimab in advanced cancers. Study-level information: Patients were treated with ivuxolimab, an agonistic anti-OX40 (CD134) antibody. The dose of intravenous ivuxolimab that patients received every 2 weeks ranged from 0.01 to 10 mg/kg. Dose-escalation patients were diagnosed with hepatocellular carcinoma, melanoma, renal cell cancer or head and neck cancer. Study observations and caveats: Part of the nonresponder group also had normalized T-cell clonal expansion that was low.

In germline, CDR1 is GTSNPN, CDR2 SVGIG (reference sequence). Trimming shortened V by 4 bases and J by 6 bases, and 9 bases separated the two germline ends. The CDR3 runs 12 residues. Clones were read by immunoSEQ multiplex PCR, and TCRdb kept only the in-frame ones, dropping some. The profile shows about 93,000 clones, under 95% of them singletons. Source: CD4+ or CD8+ T cells sorted from blood, taken in a trial of the OX40 agonist ivuxolimab. V gene TRBV30 combines with J gene TRBJ2-2; no clear D gene. This clonotype was sampled from an adult with an advanced solid tumor such as melanoma, head and neck, liver or kidney cancer. The CDR3 DNA follows: TGTGCCTGGACCCCCGCTGCCGGGGAGCTGTTTTTT. Protein sequence: CAWTPAAGELFF.